This T cell receptor beta chain derives from a study of T-cell memory formation after mild COVID-19. Broader study findings: The appearance of some responding clones in pre-infection memory suggested that cross-reactive memory joined.

The authors produced TCR alpha and TCR beta cDNA libraries with sample barcodes and UMIs by 5'RACE using constant-segment primers. TCRdb redid the calling of the 5' RACE reads with MiXCR, one entry per CDR3 protein. The sample shows about 190,000 distinct CDR3 sequences, about 16% of them seen only once. Ten or more counts support this clonotype. No antigen is known for it. Deletions cut 4 bases from V and 3 bases from J, with 8 bases between. The CDR3 has 13 amino acids. CDR1 is SGHRS and CDR2 is YFSETQ in the germline V gene. The chain uses TRBV5-1 and TRBJ1-3; D is possibly TRBD1 (6 bases). The origin of this receptor is an adult woman who had mild COVID-19 (a few samples of this study predate the infection). Cell type and time point are not known. Sequencing used PBMCs or a T cell subset sorted from them (not recorded which). This chain's CDR3 is CASSTDSGNTIYF. CDR3 nucleotides: TGCGCCAGCAGCACGGACAGTGGAAACACCATATATTTT.